This note documents a single T cell receptor (beta chain) sequence. The antigen is unknown. These data originate in a study of CD8 T cells in ankylosing spondylitis. Study outcomes and limitations: Some motif variants were previously reported in reactive arthritis synovial fluid and blood. Characteristic of ankylosing spondylitis blood, it appeared, was a TCR beta motif comprising roughly 8 highly homologous variants.

Researchers built TCR beta libraries using quantitative 5'-RACE with molecular barcodes. MiXCR, applied by TCRdb to the 5' RACE reads, yields one record per CDR3 protein. The profile shows around 540,000 distinct CDR3 sequences, about an eighth of them singletons. The CDR3 runs 12 residues. Trimming cost V 3 bases and J 8 bases, with 10 bases left between them. Sequencing used blood, either unsorted or a sorted T cell fraction (not recorded which). The TCR was taken from a male donor with ankylosing spondylitis. The chain has TRBV12-3 or TRBV12-4 and TRBJ1-1; D gene ambiguous. The CDR3 reads CASSFSILEAFF. The CDR3 region has the DNA TGTGCCAGCAGTTTTTCCATCTTGGAAGCTTTCTTT.